The sample holds a few counts of the clone carrying this TCR beta chain. Its antigen is still unknown. cDNA prepared by RNA extraction and subsequent reverse transcription served as the template for sequencing. Some clones are missing from TCRdb's copy, which holds only in-frame ones; the method was immunoSEQ multiplex PCR. Of more than 75,000 clones in the sample, 41% were seen once. From alopecia areata patients, lesional scalp punch biopsies and peripheral blood were collected. The entry originates in a study of CD8+ T cells in alopecia areata. Study as a whole: A 6-month off-drug phase came after tofacitinib, which had lasted 6 to 18 months. Whole-study results and caveats: Resident alphabeta T cells of normal skin are also sequenced in scalp samples.

Sequencing used CD4+ T cells sorted from blood. This TCR was recovered from a human donor with alopecia areata.

This CDR3 reads CAWRGNYEQYF. In nucleotides, the CDR3 is TGTGCCTGGAGAGGTAACTACGAGCAGTACTTC. The chain carries TRBV30 and TRBJ2-7; D is uncertain. The V end lost 3 bases, the J end lost 3 bases, and 6 bases lay between the germline ends. This CDR3 spans 11 amino acids. Germline assignment: CDR1 GTSNPN and CDR2 SVGIG (reference sequence).